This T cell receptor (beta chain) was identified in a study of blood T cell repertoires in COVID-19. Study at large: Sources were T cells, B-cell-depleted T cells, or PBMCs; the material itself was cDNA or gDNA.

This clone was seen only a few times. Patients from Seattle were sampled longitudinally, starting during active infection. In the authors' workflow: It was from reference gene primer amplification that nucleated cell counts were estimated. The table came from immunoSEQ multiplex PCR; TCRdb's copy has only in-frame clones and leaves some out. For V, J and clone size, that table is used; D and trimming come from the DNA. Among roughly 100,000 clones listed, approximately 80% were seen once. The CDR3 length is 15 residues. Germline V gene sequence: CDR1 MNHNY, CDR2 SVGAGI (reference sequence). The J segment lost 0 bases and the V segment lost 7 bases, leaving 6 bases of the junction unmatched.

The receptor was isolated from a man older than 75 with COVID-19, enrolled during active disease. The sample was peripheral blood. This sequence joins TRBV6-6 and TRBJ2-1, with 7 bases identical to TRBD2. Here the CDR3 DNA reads TGTGCCAGCATGGAAGGGAGGGCCTCCTACAATGAGCAGTTCTTC. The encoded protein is CASMEGRASYNEQFF.